This TCR beta chain was identified in a study of blood T cell repertoires in COVID-19. Study context: The United States, Italy and Spain were the sources of the acute and convalescent COVID-19 samples. From T cells, B-cell-depleted T cells, or PBMCs came the material, which was cDNA or gDNA.

CDR3 size: 13 residues. Trimming pared 2 bases from V and 3 bases from J, leaving 7 bases between. Germline CDR1 and CDR2: SGHDN and FVKESK. Per the authors' pipeline: Reference gene primer amplification yielded estimated nucleated cell counts. Method: immunoSEQ multiplex PCR; TCRdb's copy keeps in-frame clones and lacks some. V, J and clone size are those of that table, while D and trimming were read from the DNA. Here the sample spans approximately 70,000 clones, around 90% being singletons. This receptor was identified in a woman in her sixties or seventies with active COVID-19. The chain uses TRBV14 and TRBJ1-1; D is undetermined. Sequenced input: peripheral blood. CDR3 nucleotides: TGTGCCAGCAGCCAACAGAAATACACTGAAGCTTTCTTT. As protein: CASSQQKYTEAFF.